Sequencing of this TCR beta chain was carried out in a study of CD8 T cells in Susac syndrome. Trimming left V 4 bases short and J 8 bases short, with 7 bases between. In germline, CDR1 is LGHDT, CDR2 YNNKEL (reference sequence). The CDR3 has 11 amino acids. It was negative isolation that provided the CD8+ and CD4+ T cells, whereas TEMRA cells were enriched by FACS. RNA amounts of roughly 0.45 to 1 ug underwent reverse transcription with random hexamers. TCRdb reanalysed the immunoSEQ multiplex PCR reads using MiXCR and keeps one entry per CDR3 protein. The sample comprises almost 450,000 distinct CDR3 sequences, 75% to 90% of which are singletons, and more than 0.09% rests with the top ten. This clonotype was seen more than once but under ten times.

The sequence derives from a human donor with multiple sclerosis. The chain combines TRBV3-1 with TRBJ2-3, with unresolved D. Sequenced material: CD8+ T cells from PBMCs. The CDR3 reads CASSLLGTQYF. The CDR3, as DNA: TGTGCCAGCAGCCTTCTGGGTACGCAGTATTTT.